These 8 T cell receptor beta chains were all obtained from the same sample, sequenced in a study of cytomegalovirus exposure and HLA in healthy donors. PCR amplification relied on 60 Vbeta primers (plus 13 Jbeta primers). Generated by immunoSEQ multiplex PCR, the TCRdb table keeps only in-frame clones and is missing some. The sample lists 150,000 or so clones; more than 60% were seen once. Sequencing used PBMCs. Source of these receptors: a middle-aged man in good health and CMV-seropositive.

The V and J genes are TRBV5-1 and TRBJ2-3; D ambiguous. The CDR3 has 14 amino acids. V was clipped by 9 bases and J by 1 base, with 15 bases between them. Germline CDR1 reads SGHRS; CDR2 reads YFSETQ. CDR3 in amino acids: CATTDPSGTDTQYF. CDR3 coding DNA: TGCGCCACCACCGATCCCAGCGGCACAGATACGCAGTATTTT.

V usage is TRBV29-1 and J usage is TRBJ2-7; 13 positions match TRBD2. The CDR3 length is 13 residues. V shed 7 bases and J 3 bases; nucleotides not matched to a gene: 3. CDR1 and CDR2 (germline): SQVTM, ANQGSEA. CDR3 protein: CSAGLAGDYEQYF. In DNA form, the CDR3 reads TGCAGCGCCGGACTAGCGGGGGACTACGAGCAGTACTTC.

This clone was seen once. V and J are TRBV5-6 and TRBJ2-5, with 7 bases matching TRBD1. The J call may be wrong; the DNA end is better matched by TRBJ2-7. Germline loops: CDR1 SGHDT, CDR2 YYEEEE. The CDR3 is made up of 14 amino acids. Here the CDR3 DNA reads TGTGCCAGCAGCCACCCGACAGGGCTGTACGAGCAGTACTTC. This sequence encodes CASSHPTGLYEQYF.

The genes are TRBV9 and TRBJ2-3; D might be TRBD2 (5 bases). The CDR3 length is 14 residues. V lost 3 bases and J lost 1, with 9 bases in between. Per germline, CDR1 SGDLS and CDR2 YYNGEE. CDR3 sequence: CASSASPRTDTQYF. CDR3 nucleotides: TGTGCCAGCAGCGCTAGCCCCCGCACAGATACGCAGTATTTT.

The chain joins TRBV19 to TRBJ2-1; D might be TRBD2 (7 bases). The germline V gene encodes CDR1 LNHDA and CDR2 SQIVND (reference sequence). This CDR3 contains 15 residues. Trimming left V 6 bases short and J 5 bases short, with 17 bases between. The CDR3 DNA reads TGTGCCAGTAGGGCGGGGGCCCTAAAGGACAATGAGCAGTTCTTC. Encoded protein: CASRAGALKDNEQFF.

This chain uses TRBV7-9 with TRBJ2-7, with D possibly matching TRBD2 (5 bases). V lost 5 bases and J lost 0, with 17 bases in between. From germline, CDR1 is SEHNR and CDR2 FQNEAQ (reference sequence). The CDR3 extends over 16 amino acids. The CDR3 DNA reads as TGTGCCAGCAGCCCGCGAGCCGGGGAGAGCTCCTACGAGCAGTACTTC. Translated: CASSPRAGESSYEQYF.

The genes are TRBV5-1 and TRBJ2-1, with 14 bases aligning to TRBD2. The CDR3 runs 17 residues. With 4 bases clipped from V and 2 bases from J, the junction kept 5 bases outside the gene matches. Looked up from germline, CDR1 is SGHRS and CDR2 is YFSETQ. The CDR3 protein is CASSGGTSGGPYNEQFF. In DNA, the CDR3 is TGCGCCAGCAGCGGGGGGACTAGCGGGGGCCCCTACAATGAGCAGTTCTTC.

The V gene is TRBV28, the J gene TRBJ1-1; D is unresolved. This CDR3 is 14 amino acids long. CDR1 is MDHEN, CDR2 SYDVKM, per germline. V was pared by 6 bases and J by 4 bases, with 15 bases between. The CDR3 nucleotides are TGTGCCAGCAGCCCCGGGAGGGTGGGCACTGAAGCTTTCTTT. This encodes CASSPGRVGTEAFF.